This is a list of T cell receptor beta chains from one sample in a study of OX40 agonist ivuxolimab in advanced cancers. The data were produced by immunoSEQ multiplex PCR, yet TCRdb's version contains in-frame clones alone and is incomplete. The table lists some 25,000 clones, around 86% of them singletons, with 40% to 55% in the top ten. Specimen: CD4+ or CD8+ T cells sorted from blood, collected in a trial of the OX40 agonist ivuxolimab. The receptors were sampled from an adult with an advanced solid tumor such as melanoma, head and neck, liver or kidney cancer. Each CDR3 is given with its conserved first and last residue. The D gene is left open where the match is weak. Clone size is stated in some rows and not others, as once, few, many or a class when expanded.

CDR3nt,CDR3aa,j_gene,d_gene,abundance,v_gene
TGTGCCAGCAGTGAAGGTATAGGGGAGGTAGACGAGCAGTACTTC,CASSEGIGEVDEQYF,TRBJ2-7,.,.,TRBV6-1
TGTGCCTGGACCGCCGGATTGGGGGGCGGGCAGTTCTTC,CAWTAGLGGGQFF,TRBJ2-1,.,.,TRBV30
TGTGCCAGCAGCCTACAGGGTAGGGGTGAAAAACTGTTTTTT,CASSLQGRGEKLFF,TRBJ1-4,.,.,TRBV2
TGTGCCAGCAGCGTAGCAGGGGGCACGGCCTACGAGCAGTACTTC,CASSVAGGTAYEQYF,TRBJ2-7,TRBD1,once,TRBV9
TGTGCCATCAGTGAGTTGGCAGAAGGCGAGCAGTACTTC,CAISELAEGEQYF,TRBJ2-7,.,few,TRBV10-3
TGTGCCAGCAGTGAAAGTGGGACGGGGGGCCTCCTACAATTTGCTTTCTTC,CASSESGTGGLLQFAFF,TRBJ2-1,.,.,TRBV2
TGTGCCAGCAGCGAAGGAACAGGGGGCCGGACAGATACGCAGTATTTT,CASSEGTGGRTDTQYF,TRBJ2-3,TRBD1,.,TRBV9
TGTGCCAGCAGCCCATCGGACAGGGAAATCTATGGCTACACCTTC,CASSPSDREIYGYTF,TRBJ1-2,TRBD1,.,TRBV5-4
TGCGCCAGCAGTGAGGACAGAACGGACAATGAGCAGTTCTTC,CASSEDRTDNEQFF,TRBJ2-1,.,.,TRBV10-1
TGCGCCAGCAGCCAACTACGAGAAAATGAGCAGTTCTTC,CASSQLRENEQFF,TRBJ2-1,.,.,TRBV4-1
TGTGCCAGCAGCCTCGGGTGGGGGGATAGCACAGATACGCAGTATTTT,CASSLGWGDSTDTQYF,TRBJ2-3,.,.,TRBV5-5
TGTGCCAGCAGCTTAGCGGAGAATGAAAAACTGTTTTTT,CASSLAENEKLFF,TRBJ1-4,.,.,TRBV7-9
TGTGCCAGCAGCGTAAGGGTAGCGGGGCGCACAGATACGCAGTATTTT,CASSVRVAGRTDTQYF,TRBJ2-3,TRBD2,few,TRBV9
TGTGCCAGCTCAAGGGAGCGGGAGGATGAGACCCAGTACTTC,CASSREREDETQYF,TRBJ2-5,TRBD2,.,TRBV18
TGTGCCAGCAGTGAAGGAGGGGTTGGAGGCTACACCTTC,CASSEGGVGGYTF,TRBJ1-2,.,.,TRBV2
TGCGCCAGCAGCTTGAACAGACTGAACACTGAAGCTTTCTTT,CASSLNRLNTEAFF,TRBJ1-1,.,.,TRBV5-1
TGTGCCAGCAGCGTAGGTTCGCAGGGTGAAAAACTGTTTTTT,CASSVGSQGEKLFF,TRBJ1-4,.,.,TRBV9
TGTGCCAGCAGCTTAGTCGTGGGACAGGGCTTCACCGGGGAGCTGTTTTTT,CASSLVVGQGFTGELFF,TRBJ2-2,TRBD1,.,TRBV7-2
TGTGCCAGCAGTTTGACTAGCGGCACCTACAATGAGCAGTTCTTC,CASSLTSGTYNEQFF,TRBJ2-1,TRBD2,.,TRBV7-9
TGTGCCAGCAGCGTAGCCCCGACCTGGGGGGGGGCCACTGAAGCTTTCTTT,CASSVAPTWGGATEAFF,TRBJ1-1,.,.,TRBV9
TGTGCCAGTAGATCCAGCCTCAACACTGAAGCTTTCTTT,CASRSSLNTEAFF,TRBJ1-1,.,once,TRBV19
TGTGCCAGCAGCTGGGGACTAGCGGGGGGGCCGGTAGATACGCAGTATTTT,CASSWGLAGGPVDTQYF,TRBJ2-3,TRBD2,once,TRBV7-2
TGCGCCAGCAGCTTAAGGCAGGGTTACGAGCAGTACTTC,CASSLRQGYEQYF,TRBJ2-7,.,.,TRBV5-1
TGTGCCACCAGCGGGAACAGGTACAATGAGCAGTTCTTC,CATSGNRYNEQFF,TRBJ2-1,.,.,TRBV15
TGCGCCAGCAGCGACCGAGGGGTAGCGGGGCTTAGCCAGTTCTTC,CASSDRGVAGLSQFF,TRBJ2-1,TRBD2,few,TRBV5-1
TGTGCCAGCAGCCCAGGGACGTTGCAGTTCTTC,CASSPGTLQFF,TRBJ2-1,.,once,TRBV28
TGTGCCTGGAGCCCGACGGATTACAATGAGCAGTTCTTC,CAWSPTDYNEQFF,TRBJ2-1,.,.,TRBV30
TGTGCCAGTAGTATAGGCGGGGGGGCCCCAGATACGCAGTATTTT,CASSIGGGAPDTQYF,TRBJ2-3,TRBD2,.,TRBV19
TGCGCCAGCAGGTACTCCGGGGGGCTTGCGGAGACCCAGTACTTC,CASRYSGGLAETQYF,TRBJ2-5,.,.,TRBV4-1
TGTGCCACTCGGAGGGGGACACAACCCGATCAGCCCCAGCATTTT,CATRRGTQPDQPQHF,TRBJ1-5,.,.,TRBV19
TGTGCCAGCAGTAGGTCCGAGACCCAGTACTTC,CASSRSETQYF,TRBJ2-5,.,.,TRBV14
TGCAGCTACCGCCGGACAGGGGGTGGCACTGAAGCTTTCTTT,CSYRRTGGGTEAFF,TRBJ1-1,TRBD1,.,TRBV29-1
TGCGCCAGCAGCTTTACAGGGGGCGGCTACACCTTC,CASSFTGGGYTF,TRBJ1-2,TRBD1,few,TRBV5-1
TGCGCCAGCAGCCAAGTCGACTTCGACCCCTCTGGAAACACCATATATTTT,CASSQVDFDPSGNTIYF,TRBJ1-3,.,few,TRBV4-1
TGTGCCAGCAGTTTATACCCCCCCCTGGGACTAGCGGGAACCACAGATACGCAGTATTTT,CASSLYPPLGLAGTTDTQYF,TRBJ2-3,TRBD2,.,TRBV27
TGTGCCATCAGTGAGGTGAGCGGGACAGGGCAACAGTACTTC,CAISEVSGTGQQYF,TRBJ2-7,TRBD1,.,TRBV10-3
TGTGCCAGCAGCTTAACTAGCGGGAGTCCCTATCTACTCTACGAGCAGTACTTC,CASSLTSGSPYLLYEQYF,TRBJ2-7,TRBD2,.,TRBV7-9
TGCAGCGTTTTTGGGGGCTATGGCTACACCTTC,CSVFGGYGYTF,TRBJ1-2,.,.,TRBV29-1
TGTGCCATCAGCTTTAGCGGGGGGACCACAGATACGCAGTATTTT,CAISFSGGTTDTQYF,TRBJ2-3,TRBD2,.,TRBV10-3
TGTGCCAGCAGCCAAGATGCAACGGGCTACGAGCAGTACTTC,CASSQDATGYEQYF,TRBJ2-7,.,.,TRBV4-2
TGTGCCAGTAGTAGGGACAGTCCTGAAGCTTTCTTT,CASSRDSPEAFF,TRBJ1-1,TRBD1,few,TRBV19
TGCGCCAGCAGCCTCTACACAGATACGCAGTATTTT,CASSLYTDTQYF,TRBJ2-3,.,few,TRBV5-1
TGCGCCAGCAGCTTGGATGGGGGCATTTACAATGAGCAGTTCTTC,CASSLDGGIYNEQFF,TRBJ2-1,.,once,TRBV5-1
TGTGCCAGCAGTTGGGCAGGGACTGGGAACACCGGGGAGCTGTTTTTT,CASSWAGTGNTGELFF,TRBJ2-2,.,.,TRBV6-5
TGTGCCAGCAGTGAAGGGCCCACTAGCGGGTACGAGCAGTACTTC,CASSEGPTSGYEQYF,TRBJ2-7,TRBD2,.,TRBV6-1
TGTGCCTGGAGTCTTGGCTACGAGCAGTACTTC,CAWSLGYEQYF,TRBJ2-7,.,.,TRBV30
TGTGCCAGCAGTGAATACAATGAGCAGTTCTTC,CASSEYNEQFF,TRBJ2-1,.,.,TRBV2
TGTGCCAGCAGCCAAGATGAAACAGGGGCCAGCTACGAGCAGTACTTC,CASSQDETGASYEQYF,TRBJ2-7,TRBD1,.,TRBV7-2
TGTGCCAGCAGCTGGGCTTCTGACGAGCAGTACTTC,CASSWASDEQYF,TRBJ2-7,.,.,TRBV28
TGTGCCAGCAGCTTAAGGGACAGGAACACCGGGGAGCTGTTTTTT,CASSLRDRNTGELFF,TRBJ2-2,TRBD1,.,TRBV7-9
TGTGCCAGCACCATCGGGGCATTAAGCACAGATACGCAGTATTTT,CASTIGALSTDTQYF,TRBJ2-3,.,.,TRBV27
TGTGCCAGTAGTATCGGCAGCGGGGAGCTGTTTTTT,CASSIGSGELFF,TRBJ2-2,.,.,TRBV19
TGTGCCAGCAGCTCCAGTCTAGCGCTTCAAGAGACCCAGTACTTC,CASSSSLALQETQYF,TRBJ2-5,.,.,TRBV5-8
TGTGCCAGTAGTCCGGGGCCATCCTACGAGCAGTACTTC,CASSPGPSYEQYF,TRBJ2-7,.,once,TRBV19
TGTGCCAGTAGTATACTAGCGGGGGGGATTGAGCAGTTCTTC,CASSILAGGIEQFF,TRBJ2-1,TRBD2,.,TRBV19
TGTGCCAGCTCCAACCGGGACTTCTCCTACGAGCAGTACTTC,CASSNRDFSYEQYF,TRBJ2-7,.,.,TRBV18
TGCGCCAGCAGCTTGGGTTTAGCGGGAGGTTCAGATACGCAGTATTTT,CASSLGLAGGSDTQYF,TRBJ2-3,TRBD2,.,TRBV5-1
TGCGCCAGCAGCTCACTAGCGGCCGCCCAAGAGACCCAGTACTTC,CASSSLAAAQETQYF,TRBJ2-5,TRBD2,.,TRBV5-1
TGTGCCAGCGCGCGAGCGCCGGAGGATGAGCAGTTCTTC,CASARAPEDEQFF,TRBJ2-1,.,.,TRBV5-6
TGTGCCAGCAGCGCTACAAAGTCCTACGAGCAGTACTTC,CASSATKSYEQYF,TRBJ2-7,.,.,TRBV7-9